This T cell receptor beta chain was sequenced in a study of neurological immune-mediated disorders. Looking at the study overall: For the 35 or so multiple sclerosis patients, the disease was relapsing-remitting in 31 and secondary progressive in 3. General study results and limits: In multiple sclerosis patients, the repertoire cluster was unrelated to clinical or MRI findings.

The CDR3 is 13 amino acids. Germline CDR1 DFQATT, CDR2 SNEGSKA (reference sequence). This clonotype was detected many times. What it binds is unknown. Synthesis of cDNA was carried out by template-switch 5'RACE. The reaction used 10-nucleotide random UMIs. Every sequencing run gave over 170 million TCR-beta sequences, taken from 15-18 subjects. TCRdb reprocessed the 5' RACE reads via MiXCR and lists one record per CDR3 protein. The data hold 25,000 to 40,000 distinct CDR3 sequences, with more than 1.3% observed a single time. The chain carries TRBV20-1 and TRBJ1-6; D uncertain. Sequencing input: PBMCs. This receptor was obtained from a young woman with multiple sclerosis. CDR3 protein: CSGTGRTNSPLHF. The CDR3 DNA reads TGCAGCGGAACCGGACGGACTAATTCACCCCTCCACTTT.